These T cell receptor beta chains were read from a single sample in a study of PD-1 blockade in classical Hodgkin lymphoma. This table comes from immunoSEQ multiplex PCR, and its TCRdb copy is limited to in-frame clones, with some not included. The sample lists under 40,000 clones, 88% seen once, with roughly 1.2% in the top ten. Sequencing used CD4+ T cells from blood. Receptors were obtained from a human donor with classical Hodgkin lymphoma. CDR3s include the opening cysteine and the closing phenylalanine or tryptophan. Each record gives: J gene, clone size, V gene, D gene, CDR3 protein, CDR3 DNA. A D gene is named only where the DNA matches it firmly. A row's size may be missing; if present it is once, few, many or a size class.

>TRBJ2-3|NA|TRBV28|NA
CASSRAATGDTQYF
TGTGCCAGCTCCCGGGCAGCCACGGGGGATACGCAGTATTTT
>TRBJ2-5|once|TRBV19|TRBD2
CASQGLGGGTQYF
TGTGCCAGTCAGGGATTGGGCGGGGGGACCCAGTACTTC
>TRBJ2-2|NA|TRBV7-2|NA
CASSLHPRDPATGELFF
TGTGCCAGCAGCTTACATCCTCGGGACCCCGCCACCGGGGAGCTGTTTTTT
>TRBJ1-1|NA|TRBV19|NA
CAASKGLNTEAFF
TGTGCCGCGTCGAAGGGGCTGAACACTGAAGCTTTCTTT
>TRBJ2-5|NA|TRBV15|NA
CATSRVSGGIQETQYF
TGTGCCACCAGCAGAGTTTCCGGCGGGATACAGGAGACCCAGTACTTC
>TRBJ2-1|NA|TRBV10-3|TRBD2
CAISERAGGGDEQFF
TGTGCCATCAGTGAACGAGCGGGAGGTGGGGATGAGCAGTTCTTC
>TRBJ1-2|NA|TRBV5-6|NA
CASSPRRAPNYGYTF
TGTGCCAGCAGCCCCCGCCGGGCTCCTAACTATGGCTACACCTTC
>TRBJ2-1|NA|TRBV27|TRBD1
CASSSSGTGGDVHNEQFF
TGTGCCAGCAGCAGTTCCGGGACAGGGGGCGACGTCCACAATGAGCAGTTCTTC
>TRBJ2-6|NA|TRBV19|NA
CASSNPGPGANVLTF
TGTGCCAGTAGTAATCCGGGGCCTGGGGCCAACGTCCTGACTTTC
>TRBJ1-1|NA|TRBV5-1|NA
CASSLTENTEAFF
TGCGCCAGCAGCTTGACAGAGAACACTGAAGCTTTCTTT
>TRBJ1-1|once|TRBV5-8|NA
CASSRRAGTEAFF
TGTGCCAGCAGCCGGCGGGCGGGCACTGAAGCTTTCTTT
>TRBJ1-5|NA|TRBV30|NA
CAWSKGYSNQPQHF
TGTGCCTGGAGTAAAGGCTATAGCAATCAGCCCCAGCATTTT
>TRBJ2-1|NA|TRBV5-1|TRBD1
CASSFRDSEYNEQFF
TGCGCCAGCAGCTTCCGGGACAGTGAGTACAATGAGCAGTTCTTC
>TRBJ1-1|NA|TRBV11-3|NA
CASSSGHEAFF
TGTGCCAGCAGTTCTGGTCACGAAGCTTTCTTT
>TRBJ1-1|NA|TRBV28|NA
CASRPTGFTEAFF
TGTGCCAGCAGGCCAACAGGGTTCACTGAAGCTTTCTTT
>TRBJ2-6|NA|TRBV27|NA
CASSAISGANVLTF
TGTGCCAGCAGCGCTATCTCTGGGGCCAACGTCCTGACTTTC
>TRBJ2-3|NA|TRBV19|NA
CASSSGGGTDTQYF
TGTGCCAGTAGTAGCGGTGGGGGCACAGATACGCAGTATTTT
>TRBJ2-5|NA|TRBV4-1|NA
CASSQEGWRGRQETQYF
TGCGCCAGCAGCCAAGAGGGGTGGCGGGGGCGGCAAGAGACCCAGTACTTC
>TRBJ1-5|NA|TRBV4-1|NA
CASSQDNTGQPQHF
TGCGCCAGCAGCCAAGATAACACGGGTCAGCCCCAGCATTTT
>TRBJ2-1|NA|TRBV11-2|TRBD2
CASSSRTSGSSYNEQFF
TGTGCCAGCAGCTCGCGGACTAGCGGTAGCTCCTACAATGAGCAGTTCTTC
>TRBJ2-2|NA|TRBV10-3|TRBD2
CAISGTSGMVGELFF
TGTGCCATCAGCGGGACTAGCGGGATGGTCGGGGAGCTGTTTTTT
>TRBJ1-2|NA|TRBV28|TRBD1
CASSLWTGDYGYTF
TGTGCCAGCAGTTTATGGACAGGGGACTATGGCTACACCTTC
>TRBJ1-2|NA|TRBV10-2|TRBD1
CASSFDRGGGYTF
TGCGCCAGCAGCTTCGACAGGGGAGGTGGCTACACCTTC
>TRBJ1-2|NA|TRBV9|TRBD1
CASSLGTGSYGGYTF
TGTGCCAGCAGCCTTGGGACAGGCTCCTACGGGGGCTACACCTTC
>TRBJ1-5|NA|TRBV28|NA
CASSSANQPQHF
TGTGCCAGCAGTTCGGCTAATCAGCCCCAGCATTTT
>TRBJ2-5|NA|TRBV9|NA
CASSVAQVATMRETQYF
TGTGCCAGCAGCGTAGCCCAAGTAGCTACTATGCGAGAGACCCAGTACTTC
>TRBJ2-7|NA|TRBV6-5|NA
CASSPPRGGHYEQYF
TGTGCCAGCAGCCCACCTAGGGGGGGACACTACGAGCAGTACTTC
>TRBJ2-3|NA|TRBV28|NA
CASSSPLLGKDTQYF
TGTGCCAGCAGCTCCCCCCTTTTGGGGAAAGATACGCAGTATTTT
>TRBJ2-7|NA|TRBV6-1|TRBD1
CASSGGTGGYEQYF
TGTGCCAGCAGTGGTGGGACAGGGGGCTACGAGCAGTACTTC
>TRBJ2-5|NA|TRBV28|NA
CASSEGGKETQYF
TGTGCCAGCAGCGAGGGGGGAAAAGAGACCCAGTACTTC
>TRBJ1-5|NA|TRBV15|NA
CATSRDPVGGQPQHF
TGTGCCACCAGCAGAGATCCGGTGGGTGGTCAGCCCCAGCATTTT
>TRBJ1-2|NA|TRBV7-9|NA
CASQNRDNYDYTF
TGTGCCAGCCAGAACAGAGACAACTATGACTACACCTTC
>TRBJ2-3|once|TRBV5-1|NA
CASSLNTGHTDTQYF
TGCGCCAGCAGCTTGAACACAGGACACACAGATACGCAGTATTTT
>TRBJ1-4|NA|TRBV4-1|NA
CASSQPDRDGVYEKLFF
TGCGCCAGCAGCCAACCCGATAGGGACGGGGTCTATGAAAAACTGTTTTTT
>TRBJ1-3|NA|TRBV11-3|NA
CASRDRKGTGNTIYF
TGTGCCAGCAGGGACCGCAAGGGGACTGGAAACACCATATATTTT
>TRBJ1-1|few|TRBV29-1|NA
CSVEGRMNTEAFF
TGCAGCGTCGAGGGGCGTATGAACACTGAAGCTTTCTTT
>TRBJ2-3|NA|TRBV5-1|NA
CASSPDGSSTQYF
TGCGCCAGCAGCCCTGACGGGAGCAGTACGCAGTATTTT
>TRBJ2-6|NA|TRBV7-9|NA
CASSHPAGANVLTF
TGTGCCAGCAGCCACCCCGCGGGGGCCAACGTCCTGACTTTC
>TRBJ2-3|NA|TRBV28|TRBD1
CASSLYGQGATDTQYF
TGTGCCAGCAGTTTATATGGACAGGGGGCAACAGATACGCAGTATTTT
>TRBJ1-1|NA|TRBV5-4|NA
CASSLGGHPNTEAFF
TGTGCCAGCAGCTTGGGGGGACACCCGAACACTGAAGCTTTCTTT
>TRBJ2-3|NA|TRBV10-3|NA
CAISTDQDTQYF
TGTGCCATCAGTACGGACCAGGATACGCAGTATTTT
>TRBJ1-2|once|TRBV6-6|TRBD1
CASSTLPGQGSYGYTF
TGTGCCAGCAGTACCCTCCCGGGACAGGGTTCCTATGGCTACACCTTC
>TRBJ1-2|few|TRBV6-1|NA
CASNRGIYGYTF
TGTGCCAGCAATCGGGGGATCTATGGCTACACCTTC
>TRBJ2-3|NA|TRBV7-6|NA
CASSSSSGVGTQYF
TGTGCCAGCAGTTCTTCAAGCGGCGTCGGTACGCAGTATTTT
>TRBJ2-2|NA|TRBV7-9|TRBD1
CASSLVGGLITGELFF
TGTGCCAGCAGCTTAGTAGGGGGCCTCATTACCGGGGAGCTGTTTTTT
>TRBJ2-1|NA|TRBV21-1|NA
CASSKASGREQFF
TGTGCCAGCAGCAAAGCTTCAGGAAGGGAGCAGTTCTTC
>TRBJ2-3|once|TRBV5-1|NA
CASSLGGPTDTQYF
TGCGCCAGCAGCTTAGGGGGGCCCACAGATACGCAGTATTTT
>TRBJ2-2|once|TRBV19|TRBD2
CASSYSGSTPGELFF
TGTGCCAGTAGTTATAGCGGGAGTACGCCCGGGGAGCTGTTTTTT
>TRBJ2-7|NA|TRBV9|TRBD2
CASSVGLAAYEQYF
TGTGCCAGCAGCGTCGGACTAGCGGCCTACGAGCAGTACTTC
>TRBJ2-5|NA|TRBV6-5|NA
CASSYSMLARETQYF
TGTGCCAGCAGTTACTCGATGTTAGCTCGAGAGACCCAGTACTTC
>TRBJ1-4|NA|TRBV7-9|NA
CASSLLASTNEKLFF
TGTGCCAGCAGCTTATTGGCTTCAACTAATGAAAAACTGTTTTTT
>TRBJ2-5|NA|TRBV5-1|TRBD1
CASSLVGQGQETQYF
TGCGCCAGCAGCTTGGTGGGACAGGGGCAAGAGACCCAGTACTTC
>TRBJ1-2|NA|TRBV18|NA
CASSLSSLLFGYTF
TGTGCCAGCTCACTTTCCAGCCTTCTATTTGGCTACACCTTC